Sequencing of this TCR beta chain was carried out in a study of spatial heterogeneity in lung cancer. Study as a whole: Where present, follow-up PBMC were sequenced a median of about 2 years after resection.

TCRdb re-called the 5' RACE reads with MiXCR, one entry per CDR3 protein. Of roughly 46,000 distinct CDR3 sequences detected, 10% to 15% appear once; the ten largest clones hold under 35%. Time point of the sample: blood at routine non-recurrence follow-up after resection. Whole RNA, which was extracted from tumor, nontumor lung tissue or frozen PBMC, was sequenced without any cell sorting. The CDR3 spans 13 residues. V was pared by 11 bases and J by 3 bases, with 14 bases between. Germline V gene data show CDR1 as SEHNR and CDR2 as FQNEAQ (reference sequence). The table lists this clonotype with a few counts.

The source material was PBMCs, sampled at follow-up. This receptor was taken from a male donor with early-stage non-small cell lung cancer. The V and J genes are TRBV7-9 and TRBJ2-1; D perhaps matches TRBD2 (6 bases). CDR3 sequence reads: CAGGRELYNEQFF. DNA for the CDR3: TGTGCCGGAGGACGGGAGCTCTACAATGAGCAGTTCTTC.